This T cell receptor (beta chain) was sequenced during a study of technical replicates of blood from a handful of donors. The CDR3 covers 14 residues. Germline lookup yields CDR1 KGHSH and CDR2 LQKENI. The junction had 3 bases not matched to a gene; V was cut back by 2 bases and J by 4 bases. TCRdb keeps only in-frame clones here, not all; method: immunoSEQ multiplex PCR. The sample holds roughly 71,000 clones; roughly 90% are singletons and the top ten take about 0.35%. This chain uses TRBV18 with TRBJ2-7; 9 nucleotides match TRBD2. Specimen: T cells isolated from PBMCs. This clonotype originated in a human donor in good health. The CDR3: CASSPGTSYYEQYF. DNA of the CDR3: TGTGCCAGCTCACCAGGGACTAGCTATTACGAGCAGTACTTC.